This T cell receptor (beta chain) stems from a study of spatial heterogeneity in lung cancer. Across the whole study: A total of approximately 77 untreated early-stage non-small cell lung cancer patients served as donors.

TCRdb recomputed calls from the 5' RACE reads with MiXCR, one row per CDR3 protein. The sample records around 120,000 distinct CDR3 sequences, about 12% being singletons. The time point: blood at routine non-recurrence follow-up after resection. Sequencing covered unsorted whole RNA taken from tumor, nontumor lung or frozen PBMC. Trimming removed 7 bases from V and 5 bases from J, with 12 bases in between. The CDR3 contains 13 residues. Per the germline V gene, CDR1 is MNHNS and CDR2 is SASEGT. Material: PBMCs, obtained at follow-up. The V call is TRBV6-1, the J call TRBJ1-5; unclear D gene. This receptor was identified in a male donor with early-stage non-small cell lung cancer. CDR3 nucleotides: TGTGCCAGCATGATCGGAGGGCATCAGCCCCAGCATTTT. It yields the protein CASMIGGHQPQHF.